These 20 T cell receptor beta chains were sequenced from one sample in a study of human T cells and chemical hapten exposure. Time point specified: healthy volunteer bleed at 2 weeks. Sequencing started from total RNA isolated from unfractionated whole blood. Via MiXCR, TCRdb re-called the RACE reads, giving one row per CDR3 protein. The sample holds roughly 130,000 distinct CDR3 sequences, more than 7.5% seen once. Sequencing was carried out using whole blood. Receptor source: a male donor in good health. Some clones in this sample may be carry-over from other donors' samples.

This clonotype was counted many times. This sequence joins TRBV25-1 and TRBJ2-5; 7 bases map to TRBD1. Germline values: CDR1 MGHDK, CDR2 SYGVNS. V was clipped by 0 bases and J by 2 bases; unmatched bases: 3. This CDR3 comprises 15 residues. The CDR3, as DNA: TGTGCCAGCAGTGAATATCGACAGGGACAAGAGACCCAGTACTTC. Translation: CASSEYRQGQETQYF.

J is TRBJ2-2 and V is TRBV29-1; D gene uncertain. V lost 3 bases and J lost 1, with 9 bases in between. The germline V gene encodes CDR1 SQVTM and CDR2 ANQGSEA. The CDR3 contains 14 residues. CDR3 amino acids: CSVDQEGNTGELFF. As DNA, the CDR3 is TGCAGCGTTGACCAGGAAGGGAACACCGGGGAGCTGTTTTTT.

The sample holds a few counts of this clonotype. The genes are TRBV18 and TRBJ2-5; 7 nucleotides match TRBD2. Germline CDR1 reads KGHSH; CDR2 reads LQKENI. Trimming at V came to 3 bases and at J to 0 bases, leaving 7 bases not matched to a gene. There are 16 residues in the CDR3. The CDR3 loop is CASSPLAEGYQETQYF. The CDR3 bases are TGTGCCAGCTCACCCCTAGCGGAAGGGTACCAAGAGACCCAGTACTTC.

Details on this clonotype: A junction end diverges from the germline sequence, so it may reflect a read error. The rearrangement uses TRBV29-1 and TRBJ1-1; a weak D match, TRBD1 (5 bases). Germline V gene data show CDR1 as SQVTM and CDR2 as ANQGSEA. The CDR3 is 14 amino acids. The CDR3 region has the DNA TGCAGCGTTGAAGGACGTCTAAGGGGCACTGTAGCTTTCTTT. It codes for CSVEGRLRGTVAFF.

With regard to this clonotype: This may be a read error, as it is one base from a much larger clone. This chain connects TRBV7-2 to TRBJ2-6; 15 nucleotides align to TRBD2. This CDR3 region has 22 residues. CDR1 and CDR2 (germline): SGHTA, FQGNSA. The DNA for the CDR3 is TGTGCCAGCAGCTTATTCAGGACTAGCGGGGGGGGGTCCTCCTCTGGGGACAACGTCCTGACTTTC. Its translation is CASSLFRTSGGGSSSGDNVLTF.

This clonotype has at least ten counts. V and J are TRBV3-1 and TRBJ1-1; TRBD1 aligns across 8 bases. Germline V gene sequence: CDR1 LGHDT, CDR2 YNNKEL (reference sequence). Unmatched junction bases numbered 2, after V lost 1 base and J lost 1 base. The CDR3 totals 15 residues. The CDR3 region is CASSQGGTGNTEAFF. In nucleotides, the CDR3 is TGTGCCAGCAGCCAAGGGGGGACAGGGAACACTGAAGCTTTCTTT.

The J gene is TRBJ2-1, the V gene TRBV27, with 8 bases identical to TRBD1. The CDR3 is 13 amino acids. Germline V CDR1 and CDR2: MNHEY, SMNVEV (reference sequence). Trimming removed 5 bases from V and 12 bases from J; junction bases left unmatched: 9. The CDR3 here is CASSGQGRSRQFF. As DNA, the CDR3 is TGTGCCAGCAGTGGACAGGGCCGCTCGCGGCAGTTCTTC.

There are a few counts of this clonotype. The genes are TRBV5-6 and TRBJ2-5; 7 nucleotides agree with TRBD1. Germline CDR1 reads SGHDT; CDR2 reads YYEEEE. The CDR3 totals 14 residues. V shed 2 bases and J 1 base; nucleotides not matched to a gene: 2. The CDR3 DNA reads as TGTGCCAGCAGCTTTCCAGGGGGCCAAGAGACCCAGTACTTC. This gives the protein CASSFPGGQETQYF.

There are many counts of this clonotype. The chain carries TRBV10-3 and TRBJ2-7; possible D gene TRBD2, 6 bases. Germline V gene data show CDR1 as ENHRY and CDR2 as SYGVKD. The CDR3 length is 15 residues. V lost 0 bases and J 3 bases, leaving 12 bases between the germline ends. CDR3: CAISESGTGDYEQYF. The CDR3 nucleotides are TGTGCCATCAGTGAGTCGGGGACGGGGGACTACGAGCAGTACTTC.

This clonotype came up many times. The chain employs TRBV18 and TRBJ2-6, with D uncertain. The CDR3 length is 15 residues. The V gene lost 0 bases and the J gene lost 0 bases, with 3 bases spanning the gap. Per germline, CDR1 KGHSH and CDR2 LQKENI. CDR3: CASSPPGSGANVLTF. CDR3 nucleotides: TGTGCCAGCTCACCACCAGGCTCTGGGGCCAACGTCCTGACTTTC.

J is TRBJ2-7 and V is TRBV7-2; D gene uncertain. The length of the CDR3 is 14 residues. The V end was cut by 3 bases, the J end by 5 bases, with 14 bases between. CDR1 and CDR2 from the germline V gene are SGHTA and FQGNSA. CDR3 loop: CASSFRVQSHEQYF. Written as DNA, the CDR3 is TGTGCCAGCAGCTTTCGAGTTCAATCCCACGAGCAGTACTTC.

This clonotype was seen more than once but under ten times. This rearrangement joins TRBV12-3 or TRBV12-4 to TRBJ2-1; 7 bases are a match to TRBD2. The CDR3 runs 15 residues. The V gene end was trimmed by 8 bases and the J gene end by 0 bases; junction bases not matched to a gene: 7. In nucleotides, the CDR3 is TGTGCCAGCGGCGGCGGGAGCGGCTCCTACAATGAGCAGTTCTTC. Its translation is CASGGGSGSYNEQFF.

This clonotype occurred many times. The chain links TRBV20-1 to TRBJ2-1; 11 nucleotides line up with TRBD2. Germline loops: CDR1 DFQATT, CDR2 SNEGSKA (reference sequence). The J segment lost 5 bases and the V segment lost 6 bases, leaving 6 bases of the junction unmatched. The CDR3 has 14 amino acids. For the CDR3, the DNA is TGCAGTGCCCCCATAGCGGGGGGGAACAATGAGCAGTTCTTC. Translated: CSAPIAGGNNEQFF.

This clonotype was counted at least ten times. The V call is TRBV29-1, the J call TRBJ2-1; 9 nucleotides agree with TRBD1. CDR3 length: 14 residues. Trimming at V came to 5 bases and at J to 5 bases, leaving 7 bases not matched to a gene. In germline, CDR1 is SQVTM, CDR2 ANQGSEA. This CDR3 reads CSVRTGGVHNEQFF. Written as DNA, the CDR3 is TGCAGCGTTCGAACAGGGGGCGTCCACAATGAGCAGTTCTTC.

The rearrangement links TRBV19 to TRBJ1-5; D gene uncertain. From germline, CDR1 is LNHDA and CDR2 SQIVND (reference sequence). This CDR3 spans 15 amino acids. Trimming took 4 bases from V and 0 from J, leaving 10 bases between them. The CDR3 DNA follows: TGTGCCAGTAGTACCTCGGACCATAGCAATCAGCCCCAGCATTTT. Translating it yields CASSTSDHSNQPQHF.

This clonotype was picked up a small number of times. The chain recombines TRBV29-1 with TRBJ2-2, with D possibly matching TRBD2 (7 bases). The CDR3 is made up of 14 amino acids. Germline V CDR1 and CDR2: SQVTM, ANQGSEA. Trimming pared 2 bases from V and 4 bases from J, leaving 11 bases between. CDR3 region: CSVESAGATGELFF. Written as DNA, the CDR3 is TGCAGCGTTGAATCGGCGGGGGCCACCGGGGAGCTGTTTTTT.

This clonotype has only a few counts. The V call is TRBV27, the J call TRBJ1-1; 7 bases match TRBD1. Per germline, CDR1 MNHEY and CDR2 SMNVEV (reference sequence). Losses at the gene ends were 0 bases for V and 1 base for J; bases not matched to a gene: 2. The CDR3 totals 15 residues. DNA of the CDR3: TGTGCCAGCAGTTTATCCGGGACAGCGAACACTGAAGCTTTCTTT. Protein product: CASSLSGTANTEAFF.

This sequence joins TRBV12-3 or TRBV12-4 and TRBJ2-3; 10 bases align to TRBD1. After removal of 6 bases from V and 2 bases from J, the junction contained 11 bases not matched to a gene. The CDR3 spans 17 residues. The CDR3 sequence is CASSLDRGRPLTDTQYF. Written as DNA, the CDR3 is TGTGCCAGCAGCCTAGACAGGGGGCGACCCCTCACAGATACGCAGTATTTT.

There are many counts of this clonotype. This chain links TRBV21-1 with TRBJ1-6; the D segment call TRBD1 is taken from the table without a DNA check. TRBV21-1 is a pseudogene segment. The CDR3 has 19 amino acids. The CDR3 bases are TGTGCCAGCAGCAAAAGGTGGCACAGGGGGCGGACCTATAATTCACCCCTCCACTTT. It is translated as CASSKRWHRGRTYNSPLHF.

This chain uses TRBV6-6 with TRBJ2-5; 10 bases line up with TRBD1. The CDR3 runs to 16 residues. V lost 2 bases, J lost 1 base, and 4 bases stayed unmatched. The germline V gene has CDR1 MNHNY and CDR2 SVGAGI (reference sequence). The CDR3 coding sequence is TGTGCCAGCAGTTACGGGACAGGGGCCCTCCAAGAGACCCAGTACTTC. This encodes CASSYGTGALQETQYF.